This T cell receptor (beta chain) emerged from a study of T cell responses to AZD1222 COVID-19 vaccine. About the research overall: Analysis merged second doses at about 4 or about 12 weeks.

This CDR3 contains 14 residues. After removal of 0 bases from V and 1 base from J, the junction contained 0 bases not matched to a gene. Germline assignment: CDR1 MNHEY and CDR2 SVGAGI. Assay: immunoSEQ multiplex PCR; the TCRdb copy retains only in-frame clones and omits some. The table lists some 120,000 clones, approximately 88% of them singletons. The sequencing used peripheral blood, collected on day 0 of AZD1222 vaccination. This receptor was identified in an adult in good health. J is TRBJ2-7 and V is TRBV6-5, with 7 nucleotides matching TRBD2. CDR3: CASSYSGGSYEQYF. The CDR3 DNA reads TGTGCCAGCAGTTACTCGGGGGGGTCCTACGAGCAGTACTTC.